This TCR beta chain was identified during a study of T-cell reconstitution after alpha-beta-depleted transplantation in children. V was trimmed by 6 bases and J by 4 bases, leaving 6 bases between them. This CDR3 comprises 11 residues. Preparation of the TCRbeta library involved a method that used unique molecular identifiers. TCRdb reprocessed the PCR reads with MiXCR, giving one entry per CDR3 protein. The sample holds approximately 590,000 distinct CDR3 sequences, roughly a tenth seen once. The sequence was collected from a human donor who donated a stem cell graft to a child with acute myeloid leukemia. This chain uses TRBV12-3 or TRBV12-4 with TRBJ2-5, with D unclear. The specimen was PBMCs from the stem cell graft donor, collected from the stem cell graft. As DNA, the CDR3 is TGTGCCAGCAGGCGCACAGAGACCCAGTACTTC. The encoded protein is CASRRTETQYF.